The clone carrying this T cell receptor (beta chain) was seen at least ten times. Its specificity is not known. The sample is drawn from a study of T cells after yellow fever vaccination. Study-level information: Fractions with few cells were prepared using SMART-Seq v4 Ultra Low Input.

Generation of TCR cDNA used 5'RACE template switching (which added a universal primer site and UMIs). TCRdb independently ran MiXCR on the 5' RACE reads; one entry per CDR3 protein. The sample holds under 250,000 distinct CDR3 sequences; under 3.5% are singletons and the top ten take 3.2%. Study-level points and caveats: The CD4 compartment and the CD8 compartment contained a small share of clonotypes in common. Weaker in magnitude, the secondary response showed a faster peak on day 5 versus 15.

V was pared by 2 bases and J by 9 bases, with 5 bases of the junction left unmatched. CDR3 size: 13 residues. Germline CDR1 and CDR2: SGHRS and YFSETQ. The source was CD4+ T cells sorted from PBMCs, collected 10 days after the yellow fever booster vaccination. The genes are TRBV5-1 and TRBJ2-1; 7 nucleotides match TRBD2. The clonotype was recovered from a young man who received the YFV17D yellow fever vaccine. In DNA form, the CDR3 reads TGCGCCAGCAGCTTCGAAGCGGGGACTGAGCAGTTCTTC. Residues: CASSFEAGTEQFF.